This TCR beta chain was retrieved from a study of T cells in Graves' hyperthyroidism and ophthalmopathy. RNA transcripts yielded amplified TCR beta CDR3 regions. HTBI primers were the set used in a first-round RT-PCR of the TCR CDR3. MiXCR, applied by TCRdb to the multiplex PCR reads, yields one record per CDR3 protein. The sample includes hundreds of thousands of distinct CDR3 sequences, about 14% of them seen just once. Not enrolled were patients with uncontrolled infection, other autoimmune disease, pregnancy or lactation. The PBMCs were sourced from fresh peripheral blood (around 9.3 ml). This clonotype was detected only a few times. What it binds is unknown. Study-level findings and limits: In the blood, most expanded thyroid clonotypes above 0.001 appeared as well.

From germline, CDR1 is LNHDA and CDR2 SQIVND (reference sequence). Trimming took off 3 bases at V and 4 bases at J, with 27 bases between the two ends. CDR3 size: 19 residues. The receptor was derived from a woman aged 45-59 years with Graves' ophthalmopathy. The chain joins TRBV19 to TRBJ2-5, with D unresolved. Sample: blood. The CDR3 sequence is CASSIANAPQRRVRETQYF. The CDR3 coding sequence is TGTGCCAGTAGTATCGCAAACGCACCTCAAAGACGGGTAAGAGAGACCCAGTACTTC.